This T cell receptor beta chain was found in a study of beta chain features in type 1 diabetes. Study-level background: Taken together, all samples contributed more than 90,000,000 examined sorted cells.

The CDR3 loop spans 15 amino acids. Germline lookup yields CDR1 SGHVS and CDR2 FQNEAQ. Trimming removed 0 bases at V and 4 bases at J, with 12 bases between. Study-wide results and limits: Insertions were fewer and deletions more numerous at VDJ junctions in type 1 diabetes patients. Shorter templates might be favored by PCR, equally in patients and controls. A moderate, significant TCRB CDR3 shortening appeared in type 1 diabetes across four CD4+ subsets.

Investigators reverse transcribed all isolated RNA, so they sequenced expressed TCRB transcripts. Produced via immunoSEQ multiplex PCR; TCRdb's table is partial and in-frame only. This sample has about 170,000 clones, with approximately 7.8% found just once. A note on this clone: The antigen is not known.

The chain joins TRBV7-8 to TRBJ1-2, with D tentatively TRBD1 (6 bases). This clonotype was sampled from a middle-aged woman with type 1 diabetes. Sequenced sample: central memory CD4+ T cells from blood. DNA for the CDR3: TGTGCCAGCAGCTTAGCCTACAGGGCTGGCTATGGCTACACCTTC. This translates into CASSLAYRAGYGYTF.